This T cell receptor beta chain was captured by sequencing in a study of CD8 T cells in ankylosing spondylitis listed by TCRdb under 2017. For the wider study: T cell receptor beta repertoires were profiled in healthy donors and ankylosing spondylitis patients so that disease-linked TCR variants could be found. In total, the full study cohort was made up of some 110 healthy donors and approximately 27 ankylosing spondylitis patients. Peripheral blood was sampled, and synovial fluid was additionally collected from ankylosing spondylitis patients.

At the junction V is shortened by 5 bases and J by 6 bases; bases outside the gene matches: 10. Reading from cysteine to phenylalanine, the CDR3 counts 15 amino acids. Just the 45-base CDR3 DNA is kept, in frame starting at base 1. The germline V gene (reference sequence) gives CDR1 as DFQATT and CDR2 as SNEGSKA. This clonotype was seen a handful of times. It has no known antigen specificity. One base away there is no much larger clone; base qualities are not given. Sequenced using an Illumina HiSeq 2500. Quantitative 5'-RACE with molecular barcodes was used to prepare TCR beta libraries. As for how the authors treated the data: A new computational method, built on a probabilistic model of VDJ rearrangement, was used to identify disease-linked TCR variants. TCRdb took the public reads, trimmed them with fastp at Q25, ran MiXCR for clone calling and kept in-frame beta chains. Records with the same CDR3 protein are collapsed into one entry carrying the most frequent genes and DNA. The V and J calls reflect TCRdb's pipeline rather than the authors' work. Recorded for this sample are almost 400,000 distinct CDR3 sequences; more than 20% of them occurred a single time. In total, the top ten clones hold around 16% of the sample.

Points the paper makes about the study in general: The disease-linked clones showed a CD8+ phenotype and occurred at relatively low frequencies in peripheral blood. Significant enrichment of the disease-linked clones was reported in matched synovial fluid samples from ankylosing spondylitis patients. Some motif variants were previously reported in synovial fluid and blood of reactive arthritis patients, suggesting common disease-initiation mechanisms. Blood from ankylosing spondylitis patients appeared to be characterized by a TCR beta motif composed of 7 to 9 highly homologous amino acid variants.

Recombination joined TRBV20-1 with TRBJ2-3; TRBD2 aligns with 11 central bases. Sequencing was performed on blood, either unsorted or a sorted T cell fraction (not recorded which). The TCR originated in a male donor with ankylosing spondylitis. The base sequence is TGCAGTGCTGTAGCGGGAGGGCCGAATTCGGATACGCAGTATTTT. Its protein product is CSAVAGGPNSDTQYF.